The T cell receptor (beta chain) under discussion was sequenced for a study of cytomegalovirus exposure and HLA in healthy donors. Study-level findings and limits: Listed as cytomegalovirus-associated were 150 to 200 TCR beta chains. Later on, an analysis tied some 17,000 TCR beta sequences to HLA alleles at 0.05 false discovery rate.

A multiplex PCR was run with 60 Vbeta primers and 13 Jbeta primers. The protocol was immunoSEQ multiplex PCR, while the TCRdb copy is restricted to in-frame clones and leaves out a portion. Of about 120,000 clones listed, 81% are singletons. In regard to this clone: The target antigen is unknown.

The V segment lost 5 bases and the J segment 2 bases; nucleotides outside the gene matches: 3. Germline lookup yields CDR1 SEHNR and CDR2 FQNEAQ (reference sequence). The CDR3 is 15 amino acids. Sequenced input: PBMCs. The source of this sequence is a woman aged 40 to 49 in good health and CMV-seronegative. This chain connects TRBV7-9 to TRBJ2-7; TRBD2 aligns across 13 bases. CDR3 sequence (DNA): TGTGCCAGCAGCCCGGGACTAGCGGGGACCTACGAGCAGTACTTC. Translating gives CASSPGLAGTYEQYF.